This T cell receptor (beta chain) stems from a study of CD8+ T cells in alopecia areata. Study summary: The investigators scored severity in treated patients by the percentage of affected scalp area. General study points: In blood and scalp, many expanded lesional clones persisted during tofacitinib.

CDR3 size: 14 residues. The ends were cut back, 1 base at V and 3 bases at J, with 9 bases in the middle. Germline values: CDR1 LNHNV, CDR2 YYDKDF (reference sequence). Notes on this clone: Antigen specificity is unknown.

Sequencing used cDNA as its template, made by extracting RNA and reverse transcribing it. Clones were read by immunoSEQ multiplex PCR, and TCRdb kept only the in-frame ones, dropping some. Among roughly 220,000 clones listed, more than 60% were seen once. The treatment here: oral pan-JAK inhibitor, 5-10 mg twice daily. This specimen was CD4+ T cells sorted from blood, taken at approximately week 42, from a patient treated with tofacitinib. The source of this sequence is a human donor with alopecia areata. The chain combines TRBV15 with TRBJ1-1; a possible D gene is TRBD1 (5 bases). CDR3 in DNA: TGTGCCACCAGCAGAGCAGTGACAGACACTGAAGCTTTCTTT. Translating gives CATSRAVTDTEAFF.